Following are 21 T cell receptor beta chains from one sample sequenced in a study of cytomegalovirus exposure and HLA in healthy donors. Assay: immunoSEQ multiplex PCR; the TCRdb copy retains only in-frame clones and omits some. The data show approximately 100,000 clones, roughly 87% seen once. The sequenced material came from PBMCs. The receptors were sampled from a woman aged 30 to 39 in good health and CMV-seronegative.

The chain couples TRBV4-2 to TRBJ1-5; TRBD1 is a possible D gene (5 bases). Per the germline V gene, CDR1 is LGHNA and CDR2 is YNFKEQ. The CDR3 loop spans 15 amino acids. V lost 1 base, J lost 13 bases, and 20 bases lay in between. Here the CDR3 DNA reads TGTGCCAGCAGCCAAGTTCAAGGGGCACATCAAGGACAGCATTTT. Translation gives CASSQVQGAHQGQHF.

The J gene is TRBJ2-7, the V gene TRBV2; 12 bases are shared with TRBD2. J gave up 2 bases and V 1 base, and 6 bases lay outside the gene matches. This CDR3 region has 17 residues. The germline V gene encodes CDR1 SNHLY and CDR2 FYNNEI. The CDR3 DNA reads TGTGCCAGCAGTGAAGTGTCTAGCGGGGGGGGGACCTACGAGCAGTACTTC. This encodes CASSEVSSGGGTYEQYF.

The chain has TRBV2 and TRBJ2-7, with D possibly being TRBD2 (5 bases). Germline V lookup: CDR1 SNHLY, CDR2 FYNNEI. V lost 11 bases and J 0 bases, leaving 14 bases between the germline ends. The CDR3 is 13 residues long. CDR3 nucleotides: TGTGCCGGACGAGGCGGGTCCTCCTACGAGCAGTACTTC. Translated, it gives CAGRGGSSYEQYF.

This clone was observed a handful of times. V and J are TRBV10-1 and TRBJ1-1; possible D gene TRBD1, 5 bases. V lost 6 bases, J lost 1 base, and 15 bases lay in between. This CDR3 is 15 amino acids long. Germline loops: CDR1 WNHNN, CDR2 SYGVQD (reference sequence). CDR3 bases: TGCGCCAGCAGCAAGACAGTCAACACGAACACTGAAGCTTTCTTT. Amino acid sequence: CASSKTVNTNTEAFF.

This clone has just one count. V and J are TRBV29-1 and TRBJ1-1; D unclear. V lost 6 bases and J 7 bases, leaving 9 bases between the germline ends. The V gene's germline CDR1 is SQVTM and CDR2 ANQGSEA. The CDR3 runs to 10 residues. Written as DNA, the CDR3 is TGCAGCGTCGTTTTAAATGAAGCTTTCTTT. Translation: CSVVLNEAFF.

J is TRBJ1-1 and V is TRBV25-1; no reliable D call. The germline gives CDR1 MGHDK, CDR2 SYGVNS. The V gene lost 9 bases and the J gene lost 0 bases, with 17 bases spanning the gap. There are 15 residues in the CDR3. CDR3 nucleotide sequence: TGTGCCAGTAGAATAGGAGGTTTCATGAACACTGAAGCTTTCTTT. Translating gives CASRIGGFMNTEAFF.

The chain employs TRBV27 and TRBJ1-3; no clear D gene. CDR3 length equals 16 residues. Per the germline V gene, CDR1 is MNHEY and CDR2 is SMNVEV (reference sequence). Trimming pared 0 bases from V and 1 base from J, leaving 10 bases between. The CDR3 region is CASSLSGPESGNTIYF. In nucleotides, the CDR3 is TGTGCCAGCAGTTTATCTGGGCCCGAATCTGGAAACACCATATATTTT.

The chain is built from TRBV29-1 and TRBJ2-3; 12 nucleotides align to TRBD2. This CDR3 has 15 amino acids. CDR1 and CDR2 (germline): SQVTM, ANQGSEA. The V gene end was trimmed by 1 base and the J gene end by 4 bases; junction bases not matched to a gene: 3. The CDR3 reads CSVEVLAGGPDTQYF. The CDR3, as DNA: TGCAGCGTTGAAGTTCTAGCGGGAGGGCCAGATACGCAGTATTTT.

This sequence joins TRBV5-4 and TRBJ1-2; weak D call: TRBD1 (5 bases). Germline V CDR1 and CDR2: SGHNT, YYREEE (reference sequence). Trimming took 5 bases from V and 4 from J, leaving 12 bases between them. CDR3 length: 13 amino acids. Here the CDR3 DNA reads TGTGCCAGCAGATATCAGGGTGGCTATGGCTACACCTTC. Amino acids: CASRYQGGYGYTF.

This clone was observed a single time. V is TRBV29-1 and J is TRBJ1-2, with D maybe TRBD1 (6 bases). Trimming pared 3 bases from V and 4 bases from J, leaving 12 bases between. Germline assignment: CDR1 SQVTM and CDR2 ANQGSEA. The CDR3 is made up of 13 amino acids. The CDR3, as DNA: TGCAGCGTTGAGAGGGACATGGGCTATGGCTACACCTTC. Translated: CSVERDMGYGYTF.

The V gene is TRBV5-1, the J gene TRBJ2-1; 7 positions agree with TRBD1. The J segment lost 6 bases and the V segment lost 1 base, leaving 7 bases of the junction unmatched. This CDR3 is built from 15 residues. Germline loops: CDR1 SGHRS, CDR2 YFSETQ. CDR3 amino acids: CASSLQTGDGNEQFF. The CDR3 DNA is TGCGCCAGCAGCTTGCAAACAGGGGACGGCAATGAGCAGTTCTTC.

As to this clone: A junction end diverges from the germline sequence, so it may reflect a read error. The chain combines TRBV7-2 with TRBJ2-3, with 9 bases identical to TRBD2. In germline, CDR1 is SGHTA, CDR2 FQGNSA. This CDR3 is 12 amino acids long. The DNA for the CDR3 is TGTGCCAGCAGCTCGTTAGCGGGGGATAAGCATTTT. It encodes CASSSLAGDKHF. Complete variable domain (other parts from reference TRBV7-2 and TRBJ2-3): GAGVSQSPSNKVTEKGKDVELRCDPISGHTALYWYRQSLGQGLEFLIYFQGNSAPDKSGLPSDRFSAERTGGSVSTLTIQRTQQEDSAVYLCASSSLAGDKHFGPGTRLTVL.

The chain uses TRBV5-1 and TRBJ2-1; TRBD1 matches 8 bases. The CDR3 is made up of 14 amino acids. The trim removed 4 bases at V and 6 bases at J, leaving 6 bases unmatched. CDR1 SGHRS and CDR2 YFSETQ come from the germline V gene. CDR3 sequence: CASSDGRGPNEQFF. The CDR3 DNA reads TGCGCCAGCAGCGACGGCAGGGGGCCCAATGAGCAGTTCTTC.

CDR3 sequence (DNA): TGTGCCAGCAGCCCCTCGGGACTCAGGGTCAGAGGTTCACCCCTCCACTTT. Amino acids: CASSPSGLRVRGSPLHF. The chain recombines TRBV7-9 with TRBJ1-6; the D gene is possibly TRBD1 (5 bases). The V end was cut by 5 bases, the J end by 9 bases, with 23 bases between. Germline lookup yields CDR1 SEHNR and CDR2 FQNEAQ (reference sequence). The CDR3 consists of 17 residues.

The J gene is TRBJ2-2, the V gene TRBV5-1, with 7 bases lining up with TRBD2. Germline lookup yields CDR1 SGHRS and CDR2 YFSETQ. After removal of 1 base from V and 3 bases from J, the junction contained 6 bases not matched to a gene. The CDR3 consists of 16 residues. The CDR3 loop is CASSLRLADYTGELFF. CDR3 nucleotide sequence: TGCGCCAGCAGCTTGAGGCTAGCGGACTACACCGGGGAGCTGTTTTTT.

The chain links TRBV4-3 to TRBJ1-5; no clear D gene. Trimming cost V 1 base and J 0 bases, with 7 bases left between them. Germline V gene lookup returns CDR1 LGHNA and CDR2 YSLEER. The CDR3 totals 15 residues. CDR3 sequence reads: CASSQAVGSNQPQHF. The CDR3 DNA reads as TGCGCCAGCAGCCAAGCGGTCGGTAGCAATCAGCCCCAGCATTTT.

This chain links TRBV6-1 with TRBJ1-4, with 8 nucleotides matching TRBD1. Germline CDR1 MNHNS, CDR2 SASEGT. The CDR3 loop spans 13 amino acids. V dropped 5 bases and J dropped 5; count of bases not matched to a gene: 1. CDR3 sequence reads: CASSRTGNEKLFF. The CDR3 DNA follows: TGTGCCAGCAGTAGGACAGGGAATGAAAAACTGTTTTTT.

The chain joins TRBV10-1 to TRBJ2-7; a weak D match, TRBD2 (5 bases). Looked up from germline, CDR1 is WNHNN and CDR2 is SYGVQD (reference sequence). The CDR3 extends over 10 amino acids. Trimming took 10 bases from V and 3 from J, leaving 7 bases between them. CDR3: CANTSYEQYF. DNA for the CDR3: TGCGCCAACACTAGCTACGAGCAGTACTTC.

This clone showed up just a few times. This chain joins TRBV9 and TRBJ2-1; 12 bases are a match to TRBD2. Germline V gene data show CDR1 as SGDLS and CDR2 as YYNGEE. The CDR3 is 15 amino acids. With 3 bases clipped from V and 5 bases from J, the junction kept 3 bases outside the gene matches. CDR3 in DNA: TGTGCCAGCAGCGGACGGACTAGCGGGGACAATGAGCAGTTCTTC. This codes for CASSGRTSGDNEQFF. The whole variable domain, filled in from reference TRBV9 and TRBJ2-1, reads DSGVTQTPKHLITATGQRVTLRCSPRSGDLSVYWYQQSLDQGLQFLIQYYNGEERAKGNILERFSAQQFPDLHSELNLSSLELGDSALYFCASSGRTSGDNEQFFGPGTRLTVL.

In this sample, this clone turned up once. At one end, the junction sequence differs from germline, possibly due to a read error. As DNA, the CDR3 is TGTGCTAGCAGCTTAGACTTGGGGCGGATGGAGACCCAGTACTTC. The encoded protein is CASSLDLGRMETQYF. The V and J genes are TRBV7-7 and TRBJ2-5; possibly TRBD1 for D (5 bases). Per germline, CDR1 SSHAT and CDR2 FNYEAQ (reference sequence). CDR3 size: 15 residues. The complete variable domain, with remaining parts taken from reference TRBV7-7 and TRBJ2-5, reads GAGVSQSPRYKVTKRGQDVTLRCDPISSHATLYWYQQALGQGPEFLTYFNYEAQPDKSGLPSDRFSAERPEGSISTLTIQRTEQRDSAMYRCASSLDLGRMETQYFGPGTRLLVL.

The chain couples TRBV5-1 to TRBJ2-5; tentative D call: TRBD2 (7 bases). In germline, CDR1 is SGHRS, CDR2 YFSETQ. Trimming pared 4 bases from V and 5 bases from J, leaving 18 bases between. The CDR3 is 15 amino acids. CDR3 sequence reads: CASSAIGGARETQYF. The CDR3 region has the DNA TGCGCCAGCAGCGCCATTGGGGGGGCCCGGGAGACCCAGTACTTC.